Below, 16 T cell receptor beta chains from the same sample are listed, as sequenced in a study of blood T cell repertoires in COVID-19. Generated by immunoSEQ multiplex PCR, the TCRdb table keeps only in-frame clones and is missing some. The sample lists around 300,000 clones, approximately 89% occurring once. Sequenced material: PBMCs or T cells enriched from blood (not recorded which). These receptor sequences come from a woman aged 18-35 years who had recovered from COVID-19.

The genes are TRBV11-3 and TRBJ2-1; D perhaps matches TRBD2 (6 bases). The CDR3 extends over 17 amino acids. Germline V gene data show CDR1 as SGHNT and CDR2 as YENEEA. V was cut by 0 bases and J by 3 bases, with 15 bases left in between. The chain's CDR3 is CASSLDLDGSRYNEQFF. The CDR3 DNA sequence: TGTGCCAGCAGCTTAGATCTTGACGGGAGCCGCTACAATGAGCAGTTCTTC.

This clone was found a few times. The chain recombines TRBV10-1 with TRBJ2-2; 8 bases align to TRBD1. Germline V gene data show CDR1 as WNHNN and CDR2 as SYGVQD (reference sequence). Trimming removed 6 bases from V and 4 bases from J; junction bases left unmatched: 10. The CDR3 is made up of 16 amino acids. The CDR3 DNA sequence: TGCGCCAGCAGCCCTATGTTGACAGGGGCCACCGGGGAGCTGTTTTTT. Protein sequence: CASSPMLTGATGELFF.

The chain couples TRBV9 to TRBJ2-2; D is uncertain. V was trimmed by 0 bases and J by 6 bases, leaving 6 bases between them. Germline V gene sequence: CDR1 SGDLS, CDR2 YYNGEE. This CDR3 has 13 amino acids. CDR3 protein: CASSVVASGELFF. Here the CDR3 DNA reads TGTGCCAGCAGCGTAGTTGCGTCCGGGGAGCTGTTTTTT.

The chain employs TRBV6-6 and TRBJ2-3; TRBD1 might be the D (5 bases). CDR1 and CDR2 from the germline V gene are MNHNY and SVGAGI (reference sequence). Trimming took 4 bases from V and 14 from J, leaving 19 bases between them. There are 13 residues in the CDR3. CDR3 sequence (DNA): TGTGCCAGCAGTTCGGTAATCACAGATCAGGGGTATTTT. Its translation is CASSSVITDQGYF.

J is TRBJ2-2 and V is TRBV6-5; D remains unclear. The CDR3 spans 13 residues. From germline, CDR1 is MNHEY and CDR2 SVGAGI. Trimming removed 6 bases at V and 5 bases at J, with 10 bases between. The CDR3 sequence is CASSPVSTGELFF. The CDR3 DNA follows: TGTGCCAGCAGCCCCGTTAGTACCGGGGAGCTGTTTTTT.

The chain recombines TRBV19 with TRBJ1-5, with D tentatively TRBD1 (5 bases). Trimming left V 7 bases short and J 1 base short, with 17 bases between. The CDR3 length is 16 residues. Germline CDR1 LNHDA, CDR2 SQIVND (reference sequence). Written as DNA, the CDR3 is TGTGCCAGTACCAGCGGGGGATCGGGGAGCAATCAGCCCCAGCATTTT. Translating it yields CASTSGGSGSNQPQHF.

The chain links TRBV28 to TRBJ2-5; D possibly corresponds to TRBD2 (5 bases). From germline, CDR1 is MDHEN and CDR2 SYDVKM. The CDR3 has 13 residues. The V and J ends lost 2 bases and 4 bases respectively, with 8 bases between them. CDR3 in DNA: TGTGCCAGCAGTTTAAGTGGAGGAGAGACCCAGTACTTC. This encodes CASSLSGGETQYF.

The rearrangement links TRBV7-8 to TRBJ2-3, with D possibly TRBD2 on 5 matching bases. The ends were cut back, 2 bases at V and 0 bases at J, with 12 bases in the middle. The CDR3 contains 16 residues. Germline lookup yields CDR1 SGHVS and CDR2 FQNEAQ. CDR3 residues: CASSLLSAGSTDTQYF. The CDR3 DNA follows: TGTGCCAGCAGCTTACTCTCCGCGGGCAGCACAGATACGCAGTATTTT.

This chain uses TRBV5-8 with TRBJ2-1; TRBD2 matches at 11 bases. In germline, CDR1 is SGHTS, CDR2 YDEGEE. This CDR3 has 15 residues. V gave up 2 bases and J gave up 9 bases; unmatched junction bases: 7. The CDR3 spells CASSFSGRAWSEQFF. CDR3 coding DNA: TGTGCCAGCAGCTTTAGCGGGAGGGCCTGGAGTGAGCAGTTCTTC.

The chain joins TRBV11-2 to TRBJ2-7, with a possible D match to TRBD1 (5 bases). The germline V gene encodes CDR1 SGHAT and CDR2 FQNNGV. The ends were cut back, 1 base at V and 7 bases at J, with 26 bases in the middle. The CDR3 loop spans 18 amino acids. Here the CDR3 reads CASSLVSGWGPTKGEQYF. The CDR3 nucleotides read TGTGCCAGCAGCTTAGTATCCGGATGGGGTCCGACAAAGGGGGAGCAGTACTTC.

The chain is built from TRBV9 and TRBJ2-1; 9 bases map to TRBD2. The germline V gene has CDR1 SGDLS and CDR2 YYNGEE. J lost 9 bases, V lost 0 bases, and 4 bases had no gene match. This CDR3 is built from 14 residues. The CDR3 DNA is TGTGCCAGCAGCGTAGTGGTTAGCGGGGGTGAGCAGTTCTTC. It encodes CASSVVVSGGEQFF.

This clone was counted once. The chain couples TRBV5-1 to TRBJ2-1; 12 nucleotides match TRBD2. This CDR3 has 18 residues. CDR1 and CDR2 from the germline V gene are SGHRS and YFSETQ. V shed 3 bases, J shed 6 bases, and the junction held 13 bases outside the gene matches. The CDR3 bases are TGCGCCAGCAGCTCGCAATACTCGACTAGCGGGGGTATCAATGAGCAGTTCTTC. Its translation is CASSSQYSTSGGINEQFF.

The CDR3 DNA follows: TGTGCCAGCAGCTTTTCGGGGGGCACTGAAGCTTTCTTT. It yields the protein CASSFSGGTEAFF. The chain joins TRBV5-5 to TRBJ1-1; D might be TRBD1 (5 bases). Germline CDR1 SGHKS, CDR2 YYEKEE (reference sequence). The CDR3 loop spans 13 amino acids. Trimming removed 2 bases from V and 4 bases from J, with 9 bases in between.

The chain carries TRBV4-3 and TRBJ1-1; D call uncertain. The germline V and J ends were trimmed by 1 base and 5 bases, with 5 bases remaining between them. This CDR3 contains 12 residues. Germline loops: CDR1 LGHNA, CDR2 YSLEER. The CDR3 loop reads CASSQGPTEAFF. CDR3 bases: TGCGCCAGCAGCCAAGGGCCGACTGAAGCTTTCTTT.

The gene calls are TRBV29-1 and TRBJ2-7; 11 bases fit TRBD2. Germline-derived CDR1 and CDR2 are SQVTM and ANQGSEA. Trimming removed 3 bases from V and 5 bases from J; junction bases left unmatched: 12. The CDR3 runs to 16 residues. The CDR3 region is CSVEGGTSGSLDEQYF. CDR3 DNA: TGCAGCGTTGAGGGGGGAACTAGCGGGAGTTTGGACGAGCAGTACTTC.

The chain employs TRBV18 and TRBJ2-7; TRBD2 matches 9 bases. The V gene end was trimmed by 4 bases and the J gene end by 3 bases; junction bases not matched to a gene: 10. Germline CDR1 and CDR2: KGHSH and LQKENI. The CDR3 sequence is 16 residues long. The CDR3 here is CASSLRALAGSYEQYF. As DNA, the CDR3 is TGTGCCAGCTCACTGAGGGCCCTAGCGGGAAGCTACGAGCAGTACTTC.